Each of the 23 T cell receptor beta chains below was sequenced from the same sample in a study of T cells after yellow fever vaccination. Each CDR3 protein is one row after TCRdb ran MiXCR on the 5' RACE reads. Of about 160,000 distinct CDR3 sequences detected, approximately 6.8% appear once; the ten largest clones hold 2.5%. Sequences were derived from CD4+ T cells sorted from PBMCs, sampled roughly 5 days after the first yellow fever vaccination. The receptors shown here come from a man aged 18 to 29 who received the YFV17D yellow fever vaccine.

This chain uses TRBV12-3 or TRBV12-4 with TRBJ2-3; 7 bases map to TRBD2. The length of the CDR3 is 17 residues. The J segment lost 1 base and the V segment lost 3 bases, leaving 10 bases of the junction unmatched. In DNA, the CDR3 is TGTGCCAGCAGTTTTGGGTTCGGGGGAGGGGGCACAGATACGCAGTATTTT. It translates to CASSFGFGGGGTDTQYF.

This clonotype was observed a handful of times. The V gene is TRBV27, the J gene TRBJ1-6; TRBD1 matches 7 bases. Germline lookup yields CDR1 MNHEY and CDR2 SMNVEV (reference sequence). The CDR3 has 17 residues. The J segment lost 1 base and the V segment lost 5 bases, leaving 8 bases of the junction unmatched. The CDR3 here is CASSRTGVVSYNSPLHF. CDR3 in DNA: TGTGCCAGCAGTAGAACAGGGGTAGTTTCCTATAATTCACCCCTCCACTTT.

This clonotype was picked up many times. CDR3 DNA: TGCGCCAGCAGCGGGGGAAATAGCGGGGTCCAAGAGACCCAGTACTTC. Translated, it gives CASSGGNSGVQETQYF. The chain has TRBV5-1 and TRBJ2-5, with 8 nucleotides matching TRBD2. Germline CDR1 SGHRS, CDR2 YFSETQ. After removal of 4 bases from V and 1 base from J, the junction contained 9 bases not matched to a gene. CDR3 length: 16 residues.

This clonotype was recorded at least ten times. This sequence joins TRBV28 and TRBJ2-5; 8 bases fit TRBD1. In germline, CDR1 is MDHEN, CDR2 SYDVKM. The V segment lost 10 bases and the J segment 4 bases; nucleotides outside the gene matches: 8. The CDR3 runs to 13 residues. CDR3 amino acids: CAICRGQGETQYF. CDR3 coding DNA: TGTGCCATCTGCAGGGGGCAGGGAGAGACCCAGTACTTC.

Only a few counts were recorded for this clonotype. V usage is TRBV6-1 and J usage is TRBJ1-5; no firm D call. Trimming took off 8 bases at V and 4 bases at J, with 18 bases between the two ends. The CDR3 consists of 15 residues. Germline CDR1 MNHNS, CDR2 SASEGT. This CDR3 reads CASRPGTWSNQPQHF. CDR3 DNA sequence: TGTGCCAGCCGCCCCGGTACGTGGTCAAATCAGCCCCAGCATTTT.

This clonotype was counted between two and nine times. V and J are TRBV5-1 and TRBJ2-1; tentatively, D is TRBD2 (6 bases). This CDR3 is built from 16 residues. The germline V gene encodes CDR1 SGHRS and CDR2 YFSETQ. Trimming pared 3 bases from V and 2 bases from J, leaving 15 bases between. CDR3 protein: CASSSGSSATYNEQFF. The CDR3, as DNA: TGCGCCAGCAGCTCTGGATCTAGCGCGACCTACAATGAGCAGTTCTTC.

CDR3 nucleotide sequence: TGTGCCAGCAGCCCACAGGGAGTCTCCTATAATTCACCCCTCCACTTT. It specifies CASSPQGVSYNSPLHF. The gene calls are TRBV4-2 and TRBJ1-6; a weak D match, TRBD1 (6 bases). CDR1 is LGHNA and CDR2 is YNFKEQ in the germline V gene. With 4 bases removed from V and 0 bases from J, the gap between germline ends came to 10 bases. CDR3 length equals 16 residues.

The chain recombines TRBV7-8 with TRBJ1-6, with a tentative D call TRBD1 (5 bases). Trimming pared 4 bases from V and 9 bases from J, leaving 10 bases between. The CDR3 runs 13 residues. Per germline, CDR1 SGHVS and CDR2 FQNEAQ. CDR3 sequence (DNA): TGTGCCAGCAGCTGGGGGGTGGTTTCACCCCTCCACTTT. It is translated as CASSWGVVSPLHF.

This clonotype showed up many times. The chain recombines TRBV5-6 with TRBJ2-7; 8 nucleotides agree with TRBD1. V dropped 4 bases and J dropped 11; count of bases not matched to a gene: 8. CDR1 and CDR2 from the germline V gene are SGHDT and YYEEEE. There are 12 residues in the CDR3. CDR3 region: CASSLTGGVEYV. CDR3 DNA sequence: TGTGCCAGCAGCCTCACAGGGGGTGTAGAGTACGTC.

This clonotype was observed many times. V is TRBV27 and J is TRBJ2-1, with a tentative D call TRBD1 (5 bases). V was pared by 5 bases and J by 7 bases, with 9 bases between. This CDR3 is built from 12 residues. Germline CDR1 MNHEY, CDR2 SMNVEV (reference sequence). DNA of the CDR3: TGTGCCAGCAGTCCAAAGGGGAATGAGCAGTTCTTC. Its protein product is CASSPKGNEQFF.

This clonotype was counted a few times. V usage is TRBV24-1 and J usage is TRBJ2-2, with D perhaps matching TRBD2 (5 bases). V shed 5 bases and J shed 6 bases, with 9 bases lying between them. Germline values: CDR1 KGHDR, CDR2 SFDVKD. The CDR3 contains 13 residues. CDR3 sequence reads: CATSVRGPGELFF. The CDR3 DNA is TGTGCCACCAGTGTCCGGGGTCCCGGGGAGCTGTTTTTT.

Only a few counts were recorded for this clonotype. The chain carries TRBV29-1 and TRBJ1-2; D unclear. V was shortened by 4 bases and J by 5 bases, with 11 bases between the two germline ends. Germline V lookup: CDR1 SQVTM, CDR2 ANQGSEA. This CDR3 has 12 amino acids. The CDR3 loop reads CSVGVGSYGYTF. The CDR3 nucleotides are TGCAGCGTTGGGGTTGGGTCGTATGGCTACACCTTC.

This clonotype was recorded many times. The DNA is left out, because the CDR3 cannot be placed on it with certainty; the CDR3 is given as TCRdb lists it. The genes are TRBV4-3 and TRBJ1-2; the tabulated D call, TRBD1, remains unverified against the DNA. CDR1 and CDR2 from the germline V gene are LGHNA and YSLEER. The CDR3 totals 13 residues, both ends included. The CDR3 protein is CASSPLVGAGTTF.

The chain combines TRBV7-2 with TRBJ2-7; D gene unclear. The V gene's germline CDR1 is SGHTA and CDR2 FQGNSA. This CDR3 has 15 amino acids. With 1 base removed from V and 3 bases from J, the gap between germline ends came to 13 bases. CDR3: CASSLVGGVFYEQYF. As DNA, the CDR3 is TGTGCCAGCAGCTTAGTAGGTGGGGTTTTCTACGAGCAGTACTTC. Looking up the rest from reference TRBV7-2 and TRBJ2-7 gives the full variable domain: GAGVSQSPSNKVTEKGKDVELRCDPISGHTALYWYRQSLGQGLEFLIYFQGNSAPDKSGLPSDRFSAERTGGSVSTLTIQRTQQEDSAVYLCASSLVGGVFYEQYFGPGTRLTVT.

This clonotype came up many times. V gene TRBV5-1 combines with J gene TRBJ2-5; 9 nucleotides line up with TRBD1. Germline-derived CDR1 and CDR2 are SGHRS and YFSETQ. Trimming at V came to 4 bases and at J to 7 bases, leaving 8 bases not matched to a gene. The CDR3 sequence is 14 residues long. CDR3 sequence: CASSLGTGQGTQYF. CDR3 coding DNA: TGCGCCAGCAGCCTAGGGACAGGGCAGGGGACCCAGTACTTC.

The table lists this clonotype with a few counts. The V and J genes are TRBV19 and TRBJ2-6, with a weak D call TRBD1 (5 bases). Between the trimmed V and J ends, which lost 4 bases and 1 base, there was a span of 11 bases. The CDR3 extends over 16 amino acids. Germline V lookup: CDR1 LNHDA, CDR2 SQIVND (reference sequence). CDR3 bases: TGTGCCAGTAGTAAGGGGATCCTTTCTGGGGCCAACGTCCTGACTTTC. Amino acid sequence: CASSKGILSGANVLTF.

This clonotype has more than one count but fewer than ten. This chain connects TRBV12-3 or TRBV12-4 to TRBJ1-1; unclear D gene. The V end lost 10 bases, the J end lost 1 base, and 10 bases lay between the germline ends. This CDR3 has 12 amino acids. The CDR3 here is CANRVGNTEAFF. CDR3 in DNA: TGTGCCAACCGGGTAGGGAACACTGAAGCTTTCTTT.

This clonotype occurred many times. The rearrangement joins TRBV7-9 to TRBJ2-5, with D hard to call. V was shortened by 7 bases and J by 5 bases, with 14 bases between the two germline ends. The CDR3 runs to 13 residues. Germline V gives CDR1 SEHNR, CDR2 FQNEAQ (reference sequence). This CDR3 is CASTDLWAETQYF. The CDR3 DNA sequence: TGTGCCAGCACCGACCTTTGGGCGGAGACCCAGTACTTC.

This rearrangement joins TRBV2 to TRBJ1-1; D is uncertain. V lost 6 bases to trimming and J lost 2 bases, with 13 bases between them. This CDR3 has 14 amino acids. The germline V gene has CDR1 SNHLY and CDR2 FYNNEI. The CDR3 region has the DNA TGTGCCAGCAGGGCTCCAGGAGACAACACTGAAGCTTTCTTT. This codes for CASRAPGDNTEAFF.

The chain links TRBV7-3 to TRBJ2-2; 7 bases align to TRBD1. Trimming at V came to 1 base and at J to 6 bases, leaving 8 bases not matched to a gene. The CDR3 runs to 16 residues. CDR1 and CDR2 (germline): SGHTA, FQGTGA. The CDR3 DNA is TGTGCCAGCAGCTTAAAAGGGGGCGTGAATTCCGGGGAGCTGTTTTTT. This sequence encodes CASSLKGGVNSGELFF.

This clonotype has only a few counts. The genes are TRBV11-2 and TRBJ1-1; D possibly corresponds to TRBD1 (5 bases). V was cut by 3 bases and J by 0 bases, with 20 bases left in between. Germline CDR1 SGHAT, CDR2 FQNNGV. The CDR3 spans 18 residues. The DNA for the CDR3 is TGTGCCAGCAGCTTCTTGCGGGACTCCGAAGCGTTGAACACTGAAGCTTTCTTT. This sequence encodes CASSFLRDSEALNTEAFF.

The chain is built from TRBV7-9 and TRBJ2-1; TRBD1 aligns across 8 bases. Germline CDR1 and CDR2: SEHNR and FQNEAQ (reference sequence). V lost 4 bases to trimming and J lost 9 bases; unmatched junction nucleotides: 11. The CDR3 length is 15 residues. In nucleotides, the CDR3 is TGTGCCAGCAGCTCCCGGGACAGGTATGGGTTTGAGCAGTTCTTC. This encodes CASSSRDRYGFEQFF.

This clonotype appeared many times. CDR3 in amino acids: CASSPSGWREETQYF. CDR3 in DNA: TGTGCCAGCAGCCCAAGCGGGTGGCGAGAGGAGACCCAGTACTTC. The V and J genes are TRBV7-2 and TRBJ2-5, with D perhaps matching TRBD2 (6 bases). Germline V gene lookup returns CDR1 SGHTA and CDR2 FQGNSA. This CDR3 has 15 amino acids. The V and J ends lost 5 bases and 5 bases respectively, with 18 bases between them.